Here is one TCR beta chain with its context. In the authors' workflow: Estimation of nucleated cell counts relied on the amplification of reference gene primers. Libraries were prepared by immunoSEQ multiplex PCR; TCRdb keeps only in-frame clonotypes and omits some of them. V, J and clone size reflect that table, while D and trimming were determined from the DNA. The sample lists about 160,000 clones, about 86% occurring once. Participant reports of clinical history set cohort assignment. Cohort 3 recovery required two negative PCRs, clearance, or symptom resolution. Trimming stripped 0 bases from V and 4 bases from J, with 9 bases between. The germline V gene encodes CDR1 MGHRA and CDR2 YSYEKL. The CDR3 runs to 14 residues. The source of the sample is a study of blood T cell repertoires in COVID-19. Turning to the study itself: From T cells, B-cell-depleted T cells, or PBMCs came the material, which was cDNA or gDNA.

The receptor comes from a man over 45 who had recovered from COVID-19. The sequenced material came from PBMCs or T cells enriched from blood (not recorded which). The chain recombines TRBV4-1 with TRBJ1-2, with TRBD1 as a possible D gene (5 bases). The CDR3 DNA reads TGCGCCAGCAGCCAAGACAGGGTAATCTATGGCTACACCTTC. It encodes CASSQDRVIYGYTF.